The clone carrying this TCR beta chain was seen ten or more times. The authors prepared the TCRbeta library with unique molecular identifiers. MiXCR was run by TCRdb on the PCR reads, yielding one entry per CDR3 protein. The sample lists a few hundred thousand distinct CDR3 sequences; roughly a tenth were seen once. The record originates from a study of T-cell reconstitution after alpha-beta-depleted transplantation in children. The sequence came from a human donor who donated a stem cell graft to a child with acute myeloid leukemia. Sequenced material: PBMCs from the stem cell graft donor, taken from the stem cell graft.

CDR3 in DNA: TGCGCCAGCAAACTAGCGGGATCCCACAATGAGCAGTTCTTC. Translated: CASKLAGSHNEQFF. The rearrangement joins TRBV5-1 to TRBJ2-1; 10 bases match TRBD2. The CDR3 is 14 amino acids. Per the germline V gene, CDR1 is SGHRS and CDR2 is YFSETQ. V was pared by 6 bases and J by 5 bases, with 5 bases of the junction left unmatched. The full variable domain, its missing parts supplied by reference TRBV5-1 and TRBJ2-1, is KAGVTQTPRYLIKTRGQQVTLSCSPISGHRSVSWYQQTPGQGLQFLFEYFSETQRNKGNFPGRFSGRQFSNSRSEMNVSTLELGDSALYLCASKLAGSHNEQFFGPGTRLTVL.